Each of the 32 T cell receptor beta chains below was sequenced from the same sample in a study of cytomegalovirus exposure and HLA in healthy donors. PCR amplification relied on 60 Vbeta primers (plus 13 Jbeta primers). Clones were sequenced by immunoSEQ multiplex PCR, and TCRdb holds only the in-frame ones, with some missing. The table includes under 250,000 clones, about 78% detected once. The sequenced sample consisted of PBMCs. These receptors all come from a woman aged 25 to 39 in good health and CMV-seronegative.

The chain has TRBV4-1 and TRBJ2-1; 11 nucleotides match TRBD1. J lost 5 bases, V lost 1 base, and 7 bases had no gene match. Germline V gene lookup returns CDR1 MGHRA and CDR2 YSYEKL. This CDR3 is built from 17 residues. The CDR3 sequence: CASSQGPGTGGHNEQFF. The CDR3 DNA follows: TGCGCCAGCAGCCAAGGGCCCGGGACAGGGGGTCACAATGAGCAGTTCTTC.

This clone has only one observation. J is TRBJ2-3 and V is TRBV5-1; 7 nucleotides agree with TRBD2. Germline lookup yields CDR1 SGHRS and CDR2 YFSETQ. V dropped 1 base and J dropped 5; count of bases not matched to a gene: 7. CDR3 length: 15 amino acids. The chain's CDR3 is CASSLRASGEDTQYF. The CDR3 coding sequence is TGCGCCAGCAGCTTGAGGGCTAGCGGTGAAGATACGCAGTATTTT.

This chain joins TRBV7-2 and TRBJ2-1; perhaps TRBD2 as D (7 bases). V lost 6 bases to trimming and J lost 8 bases, with 23 bases between them. The CDR3 has 16 residues. Germline V gene sequence: CDR1 SGHTA, CDR2 FQGNSA. The CDR3 loop is CASRDRGGGSVYEQFF. CDR3 in DNA: TGTGCCAGCAGGGACCGAGGGGGGGGATCGGTGTATGAGCAGTTCTTC.

This rearrangement joins TRBV5-1 to TRBJ2-7; TRBD1 matches at 7 bases. The CDR3 totals 14 residues. The germline V gene encodes CDR1 SGHRS and CDR2 YFSETQ. J lost 6 bases, V lost 1 base, and 7 bases had no gene match. The CDR3 nucleotides are TGCGCCAGCAGCTTGCGGGGACAGTTACGCGAGCAGTACTTC. Translating gives CASSLRGQLREQYF.

V usage is TRBV7-2 and J usage is TRBJ2-7; 8 nucleotides agree with TRBD2. The germline V gene has CDR1 SGHTA and CDR2 FQGNSA. Germline trimming cut 5 bases from V and 3 bases from J; bases unmatched to any gene: 6. The CDR3 spans 14 residues. The CDR3, as DNA: TGTGCCAGCAGCCCGCGGGGGGCAAGCTACGAGCAGTACTTC. Residues: CASSPRGASYEQYF.

V and J are TRBV28 and TRBJ1-4; 8 nucleotides line up with TRBD1. V dropped 4 bases and J dropped 4; count of bases not matched to a gene: 11. The CDR3 has 17 amino acids. Germline CDR1 and CDR2: MDHEN and SYDVKM. This CDR3 is CASSWQGAGQDNEKLFF. The CDR3 region has the DNA TGTGCCAGCAGTTGGCAGGGGGCGGGTCAAGATAATGAAAAACTGTTTTTT.

The CDR3 is CASSGRQGRNSPLHF. The CDR3 region has the DNA TGTGCCAGCAGTGGTAGACAGGGCCGTAATTCACCCCTCCACTTT. V is TRBV6-5 and J is TRBJ1-6; 7 bases match TRBD1. The germline V gene has CDR1 MNHEY and CDR2 SVGAGI. The CDR3 length is 15 residues. V was pared by 5 bases and J by 6 bases, with 7 bases of the junction left unmatched.

V is TRBV4-1 and J is TRBJ2-4; D gene ambiguous. Trimming took 1 base from V and 8 from J, leaving 12 bases between them. CDR1 is MGHRA and CDR2 is YSYEKL in the germline V gene. The CDR3 is made up of 14 amino acids. The CDR3 bases are TGCGCCAGCAGCCAAGGAATAGCTCGGGACATTCAGTACTTC. Encoded protein: CASSQGIARDIQYF.

CDR3 protein: CASSLGWGGWTGELFF. CDR3 in DNA: TGTGCCAGCAGTTTAGGTTGGGGGGGCTGGACCGGGGAGCTGTTTTTT. The rearrangement uses TRBV27 and TRBJ2-2; the D gene is possibly TRBD2 (7 bases). Trimming pared 2 bases from V and 5 bases from J, leaving 15 bases between. Per germline, CDR1 MNHEY and CDR2 SMNVEV (reference sequence). The CDR3 has 16 residues.

The rearrangement uses TRBV5-1 and TRBJ2-1, with 9 bases aligning to TRBD2. The CDR3 loop spans 16 amino acids. V dropped 4 bases and J dropped 7; count of bases not matched to a gene: 12. Per the germline V gene, CDR1 is SGHRS and CDR2 is YFSETQ. The CDR3 protein is CASSPAPSGKKNEQFF. CDR3 DNA: TGCGCCAGCAGCCCCGCTCCTAGCGGGAAGAAGAATGAGCAGTTCTTC.

The CDR3 DNA follows: TGCGCCAGCAGCCAACAGGGGGCCACTGAAGCTTTCTTT. Protein product: CASSQQGATEAFF. This chain joins TRBV5-1 and TRBJ1-1; the match to TRBD1 covers 9 bases. The CDR3 runs 13 residues. The V gene end was trimmed by 4 bases and the J gene end by 4 bases; junction bases not matched to a gene: 2. Germline lookup yields CDR1 SGHRS and CDR2 YFSETQ.

V and J are TRBV5-8 and TRBJ1-2, with D possibly TRBD1 on 5 matching bases. The CDR3 spans 12 residues. V lost 3 bases and J lost 8, with 11 bases in between. Germline CDR1 is SGHTS and CDR2 is YDEGEE. This CDR3 is CASSSQGWGYTF. The CDR3 region has the DNA TGTGCCAGCAGCTCCCAGGGCTGGGGCTACACCTTC.

CDR3 coding DNA: TGTGCCTGGAGTGACGGACATGTCTATGGCTACACCTTC. Its translation is CAWSDGHVYGYTF. The rearrangement uses TRBV30 and TRBJ1-2, with D possibly being TRBD1 (5 bases). The germline V gene has CDR1 GTSNPN and CDR2 SVGIG (reference sequence). The ends were cut back, 1 base at V and 4 bases at J, with 10 bases in the middle. The CDR3 spans 13 residues.

The gene calls are TRBV7-6 and TRBJ2-7; 8 bases agree with TRBD2. Germline V gene data show CDR1 as SGHVS and CDR2 as FNYEAQ. With 1 base clipped from V and 3 bases from J, the junction kept 8 bases outside the gene matches. CDR3 length equals 16 residues. This CDR3 reads CASSLGSRGVHYEQYF. The CDR3 DNA reads as TGTGCCAGCAGCTTAGGTTCGCGGGGGGTACACTACGAGCAGTACTTC.

The chain combines TRBV5-6 with TRBJ2-2; the D gene is possibly TRBD2 (6 bases). Between the trimmed V and J ends, which lost 1 base and 4 bases, there was a span of 11 bases. Germline CDR1 is SGHDT and CDR2 is YYEEEE. The CDR3 extends over 15 amino acids. CDR3 DNA sequence: TGTGCCAGCAGCTTGTGGGGGAGGCTCACCGGGGAGCTGTTTTTT. This encodes CASSLWGRLTGELFF. Supplemented by reference TRBV5-6 and TRBJ2-2, the full variable domain reads DAGVTQSPTHLIKTRGQQVTLRCSPKSGHDTVSWYQQALGQGPQFIFQYYEEEERQRGNFPDRFSGHQFPNYSSELNVNALLLGDSALYLCASSLWGRLTGELFFGEGSRLTVL.

The CDR3 loop is CASSYAAGNYEQYF. CDR3 in DNA: TGTGCCAGCAGTTACGCAGCCGGGAACTACGAGCAGTACTTC. The rearrangement joins TRBV6-5 to TRBJ2-7; D is perhaps TRBD2 (5 bases). The CDR3 spans 14 residues. The germline V and J ends were trimmed by 2 bases and 3 bases, with 11 bases remaining between them. Germline CDR1 reads MNHEY; CDR2 reads SVGAGI.

The chain joins TRBV6-5 to TRBJ1-1; D unresolved. Per germline, CDR1 MNHEY and CDR2 SVGAGI. The V end was cut by 8 bases, the J end by 6 bases, with 13 bases between. This CDR3 is built from 12 residues. CDR3 sequence reads: CASSDLGPEAFF. The CDR3 nucleotides read TGTGCCAGCTCGGACTTAGGTCCTGAAGCTTTCTTT.

The chain recombines TRBV7-9 with TRBJ2-3, with 14 bases matching TRBD2. CDR3 length: 17 residues. With V trimmed by 5 bases and J by 2 bases, 6 bases remained unmatched. Germline V gene lookup returns CDR1 SEHNR and CDR2 FQNEAQ (reference sequence). The chain's CDR3 is CASSPPGLAGATDTQYF. The CDR3 bases are TGTGCCAGCAGCCCGCCGGGACTAGCGGGGGCCACAGATACGCAGTATTTT.

V gene TRBV27 combines with J gene TRBJ1-5, with D perhaps TRBD1 (5 bases). V was trimmed by 2 bases and J by 6 bases, leaving 11 bases between them. Germline CDR1 and CDR2: MNHEY and SMNVEV (reference sequence). The CDR3 has 14 amino acids. In DNA form, the CDR3 reads TGTGCCAGCAGTTTAGGGAGGGGTCGTCAGCCCCAGCATTTT. Amino acid sequence: CASSLGRGRQPQHF.

The chain combines TRBV9 with TRBJ2-1; TRBD1 aligns across 8 bases. This CDR3 is built from 13 residues. V lost 4 bases, J lost 7 bases, and 4 bases stayed unmatched. Germline values: CDR1 SGDLS, CDR2 YYNGEE. The CDR3 protein is CASSRDRRNEQFF. The CDR3 DNA follows: TGTGCCAGCAGCCGGGACAGGAGAAATGAGCAGTTCTTC. The whole variable domain, filled in from reference TRBV9 and TRBJ2-1, reads DSGVTQTPKHLITATGQRVTLRCSPRSGDLSVYWYQQSLDQGLQFLIQYYNGEERAKGNILERFSAQQFPDLHSELNLSSLELGDSALYFCASSRDRRNEQFFGPGTRLTVL.

This chain links TRBV9 with TRBJ2-7; D may be TRBD2 (5 bases). The CDR3 runs to 14 residues. The V gene's germline CDR1 is SGDLS and CDR2 YYNGEE. Trimming pared 3 bases from V and 3 bases from J, leaving 13 bases between. The CDR3: CASSAGIWSYEQYF. Written as DNA, the CDR3 is TGTGCCAGCAGCGCGGGGATCTGGAGCTACGAGCAGTACTTC.

This clone has a single count. The gene calls are TRBV4-1 and TRBJ2-1, with 11 bases that match TRBD2. J lost 8 bases, V lost 1 base, and 4 bases had no gene match. Germline CDR1 is MGHRA and CDR2 is YSYEKL. The CDR3 contains 15 residues. The chain's CDR3 is CASSQVIAGGDEQFF. The CDR3 coding sequence is TGCGCCAGCAGCCAAGTTATAGCGGGAGGGGATGAGCAGTTCTTC.

The table lists this clone with a few counts. The V gene is TRBV5-1, the J gene TRBJ2-3; D perhaps matches TRBD1 (5 bases). There are 15 residues in the CDR3. Germline-derived CDR1 and CDR2 are SGHRS and YFSETQ. Trimming removed 1 base at V and 3 bases at J, with 12 bases between. In nucleotides, the CDR3 is TGCGCCAGCAGCTTGCGTCGAAGGGGAACAGATACGCAGTATTTT. This translates into CASSLRRRGTDTQYF.

This sequence joins TRBV5-5 and TRBJ2-7; tentatively, D is TRBD1 (5 bases). The CDR3 consists of 14 residues. V lost 4 bases and J 1 base, leaving 12 bases between the germline ends. Per germline, CDR1 SGHKS and CDR2 YYEKEE (reference sequence). CDR3 sequence: CASSLYQGSYEQYF. Here the CDR3 DNA reads TGTGCCAGCAGCCTATACCAGGGATCCTACGAGCAGTACTTC.

The rearrangement uses TRBV5-4 and TRBJ2-7; TRBD2 matches 10 bases. Germline CDR1 is SGHNT and CDR2 is YYREEE (reference sequence). This CDR3 contains 19 residues. V dropped 4 bases and J dropped 3; count of bases not matched to a gene: 19. CDR3 sequence (DNA): TGTGCCAGCAGCCAAGAGATAGAACTAGCGGGGACGTTCGGCTACGAGCAGTACTTC. Translated: CASSQEIELAGTFGYEQYF.

This rearrangement joins TRBV10-3 to TRBJ2-7; possible D gene TRBD2, 6 bases. From germline, CDR1 is ENHRY and CDR2 SYGVKD. Trimming stripped 4 bases from V and 2 bases from J, with 15 bases between. The length of the CDR3 is 15 residues. CDR3 nucleotides: TGTGCCATCAGTGTTACTAGCTCTAATCCCTACGAGCAGTACTTC. It encodes CAISVTSSNPYEQYF.

This chain joins TRBV19 and TRBJ1-2; TRBD1 aligns across 10 bases. V trimming: 4 bases; J trimming: 7 bases; junction bases outside the gene matches: 6. CDR1 LNHDA and CDR2 SQIVND come from the germline V gene (reference sequence). The CDR3 contains 14 residues. CDR3 amino acids: CASSRGQGLSGYTF. The CDR3 coding sequence is TGTGCCAGTAGTAGGGGACAGGGGTTAAGTGGCTACACCTTC.

This rearrangement joins TRBV9 to TRBJ2-7; D may be TRBD2 (6 bases). This CDR3 contains 14 residues. V was trimmed by 0 bases and J by 7 bases, leaving 14 bases between them. Germline CDR1 SGDLS, CDR2 YYNGEE. The CDR3 DNA sequence: TGTGCCAGCAGCGTAGAGGCGGGAACGGGGGAGCAGTACTTC. Its translation is CASSVEAGTGEQYF.

This chain connects TRBV7-9 to TRBJ1-4; 7 nucleotides agree with TRBD1. This CDR3 spans 16 amino acids. Germline V gene lookup returns CDR1 SEHNR and CDR2 FQNEAQ (reference sequence). Losses at the gene ends were 4 bases for V and 5 bases for J; bases not matched to a gene: 10. The CDR3 sequence: CASSSLRDRVNEKLFF. The CDR3 DNA reads TGTGCCAGCAGCTCACTGAGAGACAGGGTAAATGAAAAACTGTTTTTT.

V gene TRBV9 combines with J gene TRBJ1-1; D gene ambiguous. This CDR3 spans 13 amino acids. Germline V CDR1 and CDR2: SGDLS, YYNGEE. V lost 0 bases to trimming and J lost 7 bases, with 10 bases between them. The CDR3: CASSVDSPGEAFF. The CDR3 bases are TGTGCCAGCAGCGTAGACTCCCCTGGTGAAGCTTTCTTT. Looking up the rest from reference TRBV9 and TRBJ1-1 gives the full variable domain: DSGVTQTPKHLITATGQRVTLRCSPRSGDLSVYWYQQSLDQGLQFLIQYYNGEERAKGNILERFSAQQFPDLHSELNLSSLELGDSALYFCASSVDSPGEAFFGQGTRLTVV.

The chain recombines TRBV5-8 with TRBJ2-5; tentative D call: TRBD1 (5 bases). The V end was cut by 0 bases, the J end by 5 bases, with 11 bases between. CDR3 size: 14 residues. The germline V gene encodes CDR1 SGHTS and CDR2 YDEGEE. CDR3 in amino acids: CASSLGRGSETQYF. As DNA, the CDR3 is TGTGCCAGCAGCTTGGGTAGGGGTTCGGAGACCCAGTACTTC. Variable domain in full (rest from reference TRBV5-8 and TRBJ2-5): EAGVTQSPTHLIKTRGQQATLRCSPISGHTSVYWYQQALGLGLQFLLWYDEGEERNRGNFPPRFSGRQFPNYSSELNVNALELEDSALYLCASSLGRGSETQYFGPGTRLLVL.

This chain connects TRBV5-6 to TRBJ1-2, with 11 bases lining up with TRBD1. Trimming at V came to 4 bases and at J to 4 bases, leaving 18 bases not matched to a gene. This CDR3 has 19 residues. The germline gives CDR1 SGHDT, CDR2 YYEEEE. The CDR3 DNA sequence: TGTGCCAGCAGCCCTCCTCGTGCGGACAGGGGGCGATCTGTCTATGGCTACACCTTC. Amino acids: CASSPPRADRGRSVYGYTF.